Below, 26 T cell receptor beta chains from the same sample are listed, as sequenced in a study of blood T cell repertoires in COVID-19. TCRdb's copy holds only in-frame clones and misses some; the assay was immunoSEQ multiplex PCR. The sample lists 130,000 to 150,000 clones; approximately 91% were seen once. The sequenced sample was peripheral blood. These receptors all come from a human donor in a cohort sampled during active COVID-19.

DNA of the CDR3: TGTGCCAGCAGTGTACAGGGATTGGGCGGGCAGTTCTTC. It encodes CASSVQGLGGQFF. V and J are TRBV12-3 or TRBV12-4 and TRBJ2-1; possibly TRBD1 for D (6 bases). Trimming took off 5 bases at V and 12 bases at J, with 17 bases between the two ends. The CDR3 length is 13 residues.

The chain joins TRBV5-8 to TRBJ1-1, with 7 bases aligning to TRBD1. This CDR3 region has 15 residues. CDR1 and CDR2 from the germline V gene are SGHTS and YDEGEE. After removal of 7 bases from V and 1 base from J, the junction contained 10 bases not matched to a gene. As DNA, the CDR3 is TGTGCCAGCCGTAAGATAAGGGGGCAGAACACTGAAGCTTTCTTT. This codes for CASRKIRGQNTEAFF. The variable domain in full, with the rest retrieved from reference TRBV5-8 and TRBJ1-1, is EAGVTQSPTHLIKTRGQQATLRCSPISGHTSVYWYQQALGLGLQFLLWYDEGEERNRGNFPPRFSGRQFPNYSSELNVNALELEDSALYLCASRKIRGQNTEAFFGQGTRLTVV.

The V gene is TRBV5-6, the J gene TRBJ2-1; the D gene is possibly TRBD1 (5 bases). The length of the CDR3 is 16 residues. V lost 0 bases to trimming and J lost 0 bases, with 10 bases between them. CDR1 and CDR2 from the germline V gene are SGHDT and YYEEEE. This CDR3 is CASSLGAGRSYNEQFF. The CDR3 DNA reads TGTGCCAGCAGCTTGGGGGCAGGGCGCTCCTACAATGAGCAGTTCTTC.

V gene TRBV6-6 combines with J gene TRBJ2-7; the match to TRBD2 covers 14 bases. Losses at the gene ends were 8 bases for V and 2 bases for J; bases not matched to a gene: 5. Germline loops: CDR1 MNHNY, CDR2 SVGAGI (reference sequence). This CDR3 is built from 15 residues. CDR3 loop: CASLGLAGEPYEQYF. CDR3 in DNA: TGTGCCAGCCTGGGACTAGCGGGAGAACCCTACGAGCAGTACTTC.

This rearrangement joins TRBV5-5 to TRBJ2-5, with 13 bases fitting TRBD2. Germline V gene sequence: CDR1 SGHKS, CDR2 YYEKEE (reference sequence). V trimming: 4 bases; J trimming: 5 bases; junction bases outside the gene matches: 5. This CDR3 region has 15 residues. The CDR3 region is CASSRGLAGWETQYF. As DNA, the CDR3 is TGTGCCAGCAGCCGGGGACTAGCGGGATGGGAGACCCAGTACTTC.

The chain has TRBV3-1 (or the pseudogene TRBV3-2) and TRBJ1-6; D is possibly TRBD1 (5 bases). The CDR3 sequence is 17 residues long. Germline CDR1 and CDR2: LGHDT and YNNKEL (reference sequence). With 0 bases removed from V and 7 bases from J, the gap between germline ends came to 16 bases. CDR3 protein: CASSQDNTGRKNSPLHF. DNA of the CDR3: TGTGCCAGCAGCCAAGATAATACAGGACGGAAAAATTCACCCCTCCACTTT.

The chain recombines TRBV7-8 with TRBJ2-1; 16 bases match TRBD2. There are 19 residues in the CDR3. V lost 0 bases and J lost 6; bases outside the gene matches: 8. CDR1 SGHVS and CDR2 FQNEAQ come from the germline V gene. The CDR3 DNA sequence: TGTGCCAGCAGCTTAGCCGGCGGGACTAGCGGGGGGGCCGCCAATGAGCAGTTCTTC. It encodes CASSLAGGTSGGAANEQFF.

The chain is built from TRBV5-1 and TRBJ1-1; no firm D call. CDR1 is SGHRS and CDR2 is YFSETQ in the germline V gene. Trimming removed 0 bases at V and 1 base at J, with 7 bases between. CDR3 length equals 14 residues. CDR3 sequence (DNA): TGCGCCAGCAGCTTGGGACACCAGAACACTGAAGCTTTCTTT. It codes for CASSLGHQNTEAFF. The whole variable domain, filled in from reference TRBV5-1 and TRBJ1-1, reads KAGVTQTPRYLIKTRGQQVTLSCSPISGHRSVSWYQQTPGQGLQFLFEYFSETQRNKGNFPGRFSGRQFSNSRSEMNVSTLELGDSALYLCASSLGHQNTEAFFGQGTRLTVV.

The chain employs TRBV5-1 and TRBJ2-3, with a tentative D call TRBD1 (6 bases). V dropped 7 bases and J dropped 0 bases, with 18 bases sitting between them. Germline lookup yields CDR1 SGHRS and CDR2 YFSETQ. The CDR3 runs 16 residues. CDR3 coding DNA: TGCGCCAGCCAGCTCCTCCGGGACATAAGCACAGATACGCAGTATTTT. Translating it yields CASQLLRDISTDTQYF.

V is TRBV6-2 or TRBV6-3 and J is TRBJ2-6, with D possibly matching TRBD2 (5 bases). Trimming removed 6 bases from V and 0 bases from J, with 18 bases in between. The CDR3 runs to 18 residues. The germline CDR1 and CDR2 sequences are MNHEY and SVGEGT. CDR3 nucleotide sequence: TGTGCCAGCAGCCGCCGGGGTATTTCGTTCTCTGGGGCCAACGTCCTGACTTTC. Translating it yields CASSRRGISFSGANVLTF.

The V gene is TRBV7-9, the J gene TRBJ1-1, with D possibly being TRBD1 (6 bases). V was trimmed by 5 bases and J by 3 bases, leaving 10 bases between them. The germline V gene encodes CDR1 SEHNR and CDR2 FQNEAQ (reference sequence). CDR3 length: 13 residues. This CDR3 reads CASSQGGYTEAFF. The CDR3 DNA sequence: TGTGCCAGCAGCCAAGGGGGTTACACTGAAGCTTTCTTT.

The chain recombines TRBV7-9 with TRBJ1-6, with unresolved D. CDR1 and CDR2 from the germline V gene are SEHNR and FQNEAQ (reference sequence). The ends were cut back, 4 bases at V and 6 bases at J, with 10 bases in the middle. The CDR3 spans 14 residues. The CDR3 region has the DNA TGTGCCAGCAGCTCGGGGTTAGGTAATTCACCCCTCCACTTT. Translation gives CASSSGLGNSPLHF.

This chain joins TRBV9 and TRBJ2-5; D call uncertain. Germline-derived CDR1 and CDR2 are SGDLS and YYNGEE. The germline V and J ends were trimmed by 0 bases and 2 bases, with 11 bases remaining between them. The CDR3 has 15 amino acids. The CDR3 is CASSVGPTSQETQYF. CDR3 nucleotide sequence: TGTGCCAGCAGCGTAGGTCCGACATCTCAAGAGACCCAGTACTTC.

This chain connects TRBV14 to TRBJ1-1; 7 bases are shared with TRBD1. Germline trimming cut 1 base from V and 4 bases from J; bases unmatched to any gene: 6. The CDR3 is 15 residues long. The V gene's germline CDR1 is SGHDN and CDR2 FVKESK. CDR3 coding DNA: TGTGCCAGCAGCCAAGTACAGGGGTTGGCCACTGAAGCTTTCTTT. This sequence encodes CASSQVQGLATEAFF.

The rearrangement uses TRBV24-1 and TRBJ2-5; tentative D call: TRBD2 (7 bases). CDR1 and CDR2 from the germline V gene are KGHDR and SFDVKD. Trimming cost V 4 bases and J 1 base, with 18 bases left between them. CDR3 size: 17 residues. The CDR3 bases are TGTGCCACCAGTGAGCCCCAGGGGAGGGTTAGCCAAGAGACCCAGTACTTC. This sequence encodes CATSEPQGRVSQETQYF.

The rearrangement links TRBV7-2 to TRBJ1-6, with a tentative D call TRBD1 (6 bases). This CDR3 has 13 amino acids. The ends were cut back, 5 bases at V and 7 bases at J, with 9 bases in the middle. Germline CDR1 is SGHTA and CDR2 is FQGNSA. CDR3: CASSSQGNSPLHF. The CDR3, as DNA: TGTGCCAGCAGCAGTCAGGGGAATTCACCCCTCCACTTT.

The V gene is TRBV5-1, the J gene TRBJ2-7; 8 bases map to TRBD1. Unmatched junction bases numbered 4, after V lost 6 bases and J lost 2 bases. The CDR3 is 13 residues long. CDR1 and CDR2 (germline): SGHRS, YFSETQ. The CDR3 spells CASNRDRTYEQYF. CDR3 coding DNA: TGCGCCAGCAACCGGGACAGGACCTACGAGCAGTACTTC. Complete variable domain (other parts from reference TRBV5-1 and TRBJ2-7): KAGVTQTPRYLIKTRGQQVTLSCSPISGHRSVSWYQQTPGQGLQFLFEYFSETQRNKGNFPGRFSGRQFSNSRSEMNVSTLELGDSALYLCASNRDRTYEQYFGPGTRLTVT.

This chain connects TRBV6-5 to TRBJ2-5; TRBD2 is a possible D gene (5 bases). Germline V gene data show CDR1 as MNHEY and CDR2 as SVGAGI. The V gene lost 10 bases and the J gene lost 2 bases, with 14 bases spanning the gap. The CDR3 loop spans 13 amino acids. In nucleotides, the CDR3 is TGTGCCAACTCATGGACTGGTCAAGAGACCCAGTACTTC. This gives the protein CANSWTGQETQYF.

The chain uses TRBV11-2 and TRBJ2-2; TRBD2 is a possible D gene (6 bases). This CDR3 region has 17 residues. In germline, CDR1 is SGHAT, CDR2 FQNNGV. V shed 5 bases and J shed 1 base, with 17 bases lying between them. The CDR3 DNA sequence: TGTGCCAGCAGCCTCCGAACGGGGAGGAGGAACACCGGGGAGCTGTTTTTT. Its translation: CASSLRTGRRNTGELFF.

The V gene is TRBV7-2, the J gene TRBJ2-3; 10 bases match TRBD2. The CDR3 loop spans 19 amino acids. J was trimmed by 1 base and V by 1 base; bases with no gene match: 11. The germline CDR1 and CDR2 sequences are SGHTA and FQGNSA. CDR3 DNA: TGTGCCAGCAGCTTAGAGAATCGAGTAGCGGGGGGTCGCACAGATACGCAGTATTTT. Protein product: CASSLENRVAGGRTDTQYF. Full variable domain (remainder filled in from reference TRBV7-2 and TRBJ2-3): GAGVSQSPSNKVTEKGKDVELRCDPISGHTALYWYRQSLGQGLEFLIYFQGNSAPDKSGLPSDRFSAERTGGSVSTLTIQRTQQEDSAVYLCASSLENRVAGGRTDTQYFGPGTRLTVL.

The V gene is TRBV27, the J gene TRBJ2-1; 9 bases map to TRBD1. Germline-derived CDR1 and CDR2 are MNHEY and SMNVEV (reference sequence). The CDR3 length is 20 residues. V shed 7 bases, J shed 3 bases, and the junction held 22 bases outside the gene matches. The CDR3, as DNA: TGTGCCAGCAATTATCGGTTTTTTGGGGACAGGGCCAAAGACTACAATGAGCAGTTCTTC. Translating it yields CASNYRFFGDRAKDYNEQFF.

V usage is TRBV24-1 and J usage is TRBJ2-6, with TRBD2 matching over 7 bases. This CDR3 comprises 16 residues. Germline V gene lookup returns CDR1 KGHDR and CDR2 SFDVKD. Trimming at V came to 3 bases and at J to 4 bases, leaving 5 bases not matched to a gene. The CDR3 sequence is CATSDPLARGANVLTF. DNA for the CDR3: TGTGCCACCAGTGATCCACTAGCGAGGGGGGCCAACGTCCTGACTTTC.

The chain is built from TRBV18 and TRBJ1-6; a weak D match, TRBD1 (5 bases). The germline gives CDR1 KGHSH, CDR2 LQKENI. The CDR3 length is 16 residues. Trimming removed 0 bases at V and 7 bases at J, with 13 bases between. CDR3 residues: CASSPPRQGGNSPLHF. CDR3 nucleotides: TGTGCCAGCTCACCACCGAGGCAGGGCGGCAATTCACCCCTCCACTTT.

V gene TRBV4-1 combines with J gene TRBJ1-1; possible D gene TRBD1, 6 bases. The V gene lost 0 bases and the J gene lost 10 bases, with 12 bases spanning the gap. The CDR3 sequence is 13 residues long. Per germline, CDR1 MGHRA and CDR2 YSYEKL. CDR3 sequence (DNA): TGCGCCAGCAGCCAAGAAACGACAGGCGGAGCTTTCTTT. Protein sequence: CASSQETTGGAFF.

The chain is built from TRBV12-3 or TRBV12-4 and TRBJ2-5; no reliable D call. The CDR3 runs to 11 residues. Trimming pared 5 bases from V and 5 bases from J, leaving 6 bases between. CDR3: CASSPRETQYF. DNA for the CDR3: TGTGCCAGCAGTCCCCGTGAGACCCAGTACTTC.

This clone was seen more than once but under ten times. The CDR3 DNA is TGTGCCAGCAGCTTAGATCGATGGGAGGCAAACACCATATATTTT. It codes for CASSLDRWEANTIYF. The V and J genes are TRBV11-2 and TRBJ1-3; D gene ambiguous. Germline V CDR1 and CDR2: SGHAT, FQNNGV. The V end was cut by 0 bases, the J end by 6 bases, with 12 bases between. The CDR3 loop spans 15 amino acids.